A selection of T cell receptor beta chains follows, all from one sample in a study of T cell responses to AZD1222 COVID-19 vaccine. The repertoire was sequenced with immunoSEQ multiplex PCR; TCRdb's copy has only in-frame clones and lacks some. The data show fewer than 150,000 clones, roughly 91% seen once. Specimen: peripheral blood, collected 28 days after the second AZD1222 dose. The receptor source for this set is an adult who received the AZD1222 COVID-19 vaccine. Each CDR3 is given with its conserved first and last residue. The D gene is left open where the match is weak. Only part of the rows carry a size: once, few, many, or a class if the clone is expanded.

TRBJ1-2	.	.	TRBV19	TGTGCCAGTAGTAAAGGGGGATATGGCTACACCTTC	CASSKGGYGYTF
TRBJ1-5	.	TRBD1	TRBV28	TGTGCCAGCAGTTTTCTACAGGGGAGGAATAATCAGCCCCAGCATTTT	CASSFLQGRNNQPQHF
TRBJ2-3	.	.	TRBV4-1	TGCGCCAGCAGCCAAGGGGAACGGGATACGCAGTATTTT	CASSQGERDTQYF
TRBJ2-6	.	.	TRBV15	TGTGCCACCAGCAGAGATCGTCTGGCAGGGGAGATTGACCTGACTTTC	CATSRDRLAGEIDLTF
TRBJ1-2	.	.	TRBV3-1/TRBV3-2	TGTGCCAGCAGCCAAGACAGCAGCTATGGCTACACCTTC	CASSQDSSYGYTF
TRBJ1-4	.	.	TRBV11-3	TGTGCCAGCAGCTCCGCGGGCGAGAGTAGCGGAAAACTGTTTTTT	CASSSAGESSGKLFF
TRBJ1-6	.	.	TRBV5-6	TGTGCCAGCAGCTTGGTTAGGGAAAATTCACCCCTCCACTTT	CASSLVRENSPLHF
TRBJ2-1	few	TRBD2	TRBV12-5	TGTGCTAGTGGACCGACTAGCGGGGGGGCCGTTTGGTACGATGAGCAGTTCTTC	CASGPTSGGAVWYDEQFF
TRBJ1-5	.	TRBD1	TRBV2	TGTGCCAGCAGCGAAGACAGGGTCCAGCCCCAGCATTTT	CASSEDRVQPQHF
TRBJ1-2	.	.	TRBV5-6	TGTGCCAGCAGCTTGAGTTGGGGAGGGGATGGCTACACCTTC	CASSLSWGGDGYTF
TRBJ2-7	once	TRBD2	TRBV10-3	TGTGCCACCGCTCGGATAGCGGGTGGGTCCTACGAGCAGTACTTC	CATARIAGGSYEQYF
TRBJ1-3	.	.	TRBV19	TGTGCCAGTATCCCCCCGGGCTCTGGAAACACCATATATTTT	CASIPPGSGNTIYF
TRBJ1-5	.	TRBD1	TRBV7-8	TGTGCCAGCAGCTATCGGGACAGAAATCAGCCCCAGCATTTT	CASSYRDRNQPQHF
TRBJ2-7	.	TRBD1	TRBV7-2	TGTGCCAGCAGCTTAGTCATCGGACAGGACTACGAGCAGTACTTC	CASSLVIGQDYEQYF
TRBJ2-1	.	TRBD2	TRBV2	TGTGCCAGCAGTGATCCTCTAGCGGGAGCCGTCTACAATGAGCAGTTCTTC	CASSDPLAGAVYNEQFF
TRBJ2-2	.	.	TRBV3-1/TRBV3-2	TGTGCCAGCAGCCGTGCGTGGGCGGGGGCCAGAACCGGGGAGCTGTTTTTT	CASSRAWAGARTGELFF
TRBJ2-1	.	.	TRBV19	TGTGCCAGTAGTATAGTTTGGGGGCACTACAATGAGCAGTTCTTC	CASSIVWGHYNEQFF
TRBJ1-5	.	TRBD1	TRBV2	TGTGCCAGCAGTGGGGACAGGGCGTTTAATCAGCCCCAGCATTTT	CASSGDRAFNQPQHF
TRBJ2-6	.	TRBD1	TRBV6-2/TRBV6-3	TGTGCCAGCAGTACCTGGACAGGGAGCTCTGGGGCCAACGTCCTGACTTTC	CASSTWTGSSGANVLTF
TRBJ1-2	.	.	TRBV9	TGTGCCAGCAGCATCCGGGACAAAGGAGGGTACACCTTC	CASSIRDKGGYTF
TRBJ1-2	.	.	TRBV6-5	TGTGCCAGCCTCGGGACTAACTATGGCTACACCTTC	CASLGTNYGYTF
TRBJ1-1	.	.	TRBV11-3	TGTGCCAGCAGCGGGCGAACGGGTGGGACTGAAGCTTTCTTT	CASSGRTGGTEAFF
TRBJ2-1	.	TRBD2	TRBV9	TGTGCCAGCAGCCCACAGGCGGGAGTAATTAACAATGAGCAGTTCTTC	CASSPQAGVINNEQFF